This TCR beta chain was identified during a study of blood T cell repertoires in COVID-19. Whole-study context: Both acute and convalescent COVID-19 samples were obtained from the United States, Italy and Spain.

Germline V gives CDR1 ENHRY, CDR2 SYGVKD. The length of the CDR3 is 15 residues. V dropped 8 bases and J dropped 4 bases, with 17 bases sitting between them. The Seattle patients, enrolled during active infection, were followed longitudinally. Method: immunoSEQ multiplex PCR; TCRdb's copy keeps in-frame clones and lacks some. The sample consists of some 190,000 clones, approximately 80% of them appearing once. Material for sequencing was peripheral blood. This TCR was sampled from a woman older than 75 with COVID-19, enrolled during active disease. The chain couples TRBV10-3 to TRBJ1-4, with D possibly TRBD1 on 5 matching bases. The CDR3 DNA follows: TGTGCCATCGGGCCGCAGGAGGGGAATAATGAAAAACTGTTTTTT. Residues: CAIGPQEGNNEKLFF.